These 4 T cell receptor beta chains were all obtained from the same sample, sequenced in a study of shared clonotypes between healthy human individuals. Using immunoSEQ multiplex PCR, the repertoire was profiled, and TCRdb retains in-frame clones only, with some absent. Among roughly 500,000 clones listed, about 72% were seen once. The sample consisted of PBMCs. The receptor source for this set is a middle-aged woman in good health. Some clones in this sample may be carry-over from other donors' samples.

The gene calls are TRBV29-1 and TRBJ2-7; D uncertain. Trimming took 4 bases from V and 1 from J, leaving 14 bases between them. This CDR3 is built from 14 residues. From germline, CDR1 is SQVTM and CDR2 ANQGSEA. The CDR3 loop is CSVAEFGLSYEQYF. Here the CDR3 DNA reads TGCAGCGTTGCTGAGTTCGGGCTATCCTACGAGCAGTACTTC.

The rearrangement uses TRBV7-9 and TRBJ1-3; the D is unclear. The CDR3 loop spans 19 amino acids. Trimming shortened V by 1 base and J by 5 bases, and 24 bases separated the two germline ends. Germline CDR1 SEHNR, CDR2 FQNEAQ (reference sequence). CDR3 DNA sequence: TGTGCCAGCAGCTTAGACTCCTCTCTTGGACTCTCAATTAGAAACACCATATATTTT. Its protein product is CASSLDSSLGLSIRNTIYF.

V and J are TRBV19 and TRBJ1-3, with 7 bases fitting TRBD1. This CDR3 region has 15 residues. Trimming at V came to 6 bases and at J to 4 bases, leaving 9 bases not matched to a gene. CDR1 is LNHDA, CDR2 SQIVND, per germline (reference sequence). CDR3 in DNA: TGTGCCAGTAGAACCGACAGGGAAGGAGGAAACACCATATATTTT. It specifies CASRTDREGGNTIYF.

Points on this clone: Different DNA sequences within this sample yield the same CDR3. This chain uses TRBV7-2 with TRBJ2-1; 10 nucleotides match TRBD2. This CDR3 comprises 15 residues. V lost 5 bases, J lost 10 bases, and 11 bases stayed unmatched. Germline assignment: CDR1 SGHTA and CDR2 FQGNSA. CDR3 amino acids: CASSVGLAGDGEQFF. The CDR3 nucleotides read TGTGCCAGCAGCGTAGGGCTAGCGGGAGATGGAGAGCAGTTCTTC.